Each of the 2 T cell receptor beta chains below was sequenced from the same sample in a study of T-cell reconstitution after alpha-beta-depleted transplantation in children. Library preparation (for TCRbeta) was performed with unique molecular identifiers. TCRdb ran MiXCR on the PCR reads and lists one entry per CDR3 protein. The sample lists hundreds of thousands of distinct CDR3 sequences, about 12% seen once, with about 0.79% in the top ten. The specimen comprised PBMCs, sampled before TCRalphabeta/CD19-depleted stem cell transplant. These receptors originate from a girl aged 2 to 9 with congenital amegakaryocytic thrombocytopenia, due to receive a stem cell transplant.

The chain links TRBV5-1 to TRBJ2-5; D gene uncertain. This CDR3 comprises 15 residues. V was cut by 0 bases and J by 2 bases, with 11 bases left in between. Per the germline V gene, CDR1 is SGHRS and CDR2 is YFSETQ. The CDR3 sequence is CASSLEGQDQETQYF. The DNA of the CDR3 is TGCGCCAGCAGCTTGGAAGGGCAGGATCAAGAGACCCAGTACTTC.

This clonotype was seen a few times. V usage is TRBV28 and J usage is TRBJ2-7; 14 nucleotides align to TRBD2. Trimming took 2 bases from V and 13 from J; bases not matched to a gene: 16. This CDR3 comprises 17 residues. Germline V gene data show CDR1 as MDHEN and CDR2 as SYDVKM. CDR3 in DNA: TGTGCCAGCAGTTTAGACTCCGGGACTAGCGGGAGTACACGTTTATACTTC. This sequence encodes CASSLDSGTSGSTRLYF. Drawing the rest from reference TRBV28 and TRBJ2-7, the complete variable domain is DVKVTQSSRYLVKRTGEKVFLECVQDMDHENMFWYRQDPGLGLRLIYFSYDVKMKEKGDIPEGYSVSREKKERFSLILESASTNQTSMYLCASSLDSGTSGSTRLYFGPGTRLTVT.